These 17 T cell receptor beta chains were all obtained from the same sample, sequenced in a study of blood T cell repertoires in COVID-19. Assay: immunoSEQ multiplex PCR; the TCRdb copy retains only in-frame clones and omits some. The data contain approximately 310,000 clones, 80% to 90% of them singletons. Source material: peripheral blood. The receptors were sampled from a woman aged 45 to 65 who had recovered from COVID-19.

The V and J genes are TRBV29-1 and TRBJ1-1; tentatively, D is TRBD1 (6 bases). Trimming took 2 bases from V and 1 from J, leaving 8 bases between them. Per germline, CDR1 SQVTM and CDR2 ANQGSEA. This CDR3 spans 13 amino acids. This CDR3 is CSVEQGKNTEAFF. The CDR3 bases are TGCAGCGTTGAACAGGGGAAGAACACTGAAGCTTTCTTT.

As to this clone: Relative to the germline gene, one junction end is altered; a read error may explain this. CDR3 loop: CASSPVSQQTQYF. CDR3 nucleotides: TGTGCCAGCAGCCCGGTGAGCCAACAGACCCAGTACTTC. This chain connects TRBV6-5 to TRBJ2-5, with D unclear. The CDR3 runs 13 residues. Germline values: CDR1 MNHEY, CDR2 SVGAGI.

This chain links TRBV28 with TRBJ1-5; 8 bases line up with TRBD1. The germline gives CDR1 MDHEN, CDR2 SYDVKM. The junction had 11 bases not matched to a gene; V was cut back by 6 bases and J by 7 bases. The length of the CDR3 is 15 residues. In DNA, the CDR3 is TGTGCCAGCAGCCCGGGCCAGGGGGCACGGCAGCCCCAGCATTTT. This codes for CASSPGQGARQPQHF.

The rearrangement links TRBV6-1 to TRBJ2-7; 7 nucleotides align to TRBD2. The CDR3 extends over 13 amino acids. Per the germline V gene, CDR1 is MNHNS and CDR2 is SASEGT. Trimming took 3 bases from V and 3 from J; bases not matched to a gene: 2. CDR3 sequence reads: CASSEGLYYEQYF. The CDR3 nucleotides are TGTGCCAGCAGTGAGGGACTATACTACGAGCAGTACTTC.

The chain links TRBV29-1 to TRBJ1-2; 10 bases are a match to TRBD1. Germline V gene lookup returns CDR1 SQVTM and CDR2 ANQGSEA. V dropped 5 bases and J dropped 4; count of bases not matched to a gene: 7. CDR3 size: 14 residues. DNA for the CDR3: TGCAGCGTTCTAGGGGACAGGGGTGGCTATGGCTACACCTTC. It encodes CSVLGDRGGYGYTF.

V and J are TRBV20-1 and TRBJ2-7; 7 positions agree with TRBD2. CDR3 length: 15 amino acids. V gave up 3 bases and J gave up 0 bases; unmatched junction bases: 8. Germline V gene data show CDR1 as DFQATT and CDR2 as SNEGSKA (reference sequence). CDR3 DNA sequence: TGCAGTGCTAGTTGGGGGAGGGCCGTCTCCTACGAGCAGTACTTC. Translating it yields CSASWGRAVSYEQYF.

This clone was seen only a few times. The chain recombines TRBV11-3 with TRBJ2-2, with D possibly being TRBD1 (5 bases). The germline V gene encodes CDR1 SGHNT and CDR2 YENEEA. The CDR3 is 14 residues long. Trimming took 1 base from V and 7 from J, leaving 10 bases between them. As DNA, the CDR3 is TGTGCCAGCAGCTTAGGGGGCGTTGGCGGGGAGCTGTTTTTT. Translated, it gives CASSLGGVGGELFF.

The chain combines TRBV27 with TRBJ2-3; weak D call: TRBD1 (6 bases). Germline V gene data show CDR1 as MNHEY and CDR2 as SMNVEV (reference sequence). V was cut by 5 bases and J by 3 bases, with 15 bases left in between. The CDR3 covers 15 residues. The CDR3 DNA is TGTGCCAGCAGTGGATCGGGGACACCGACAGATACGCAGTATTTT. Protein: CASSGSGTPTDTQYF.

The chain recombines TRBV11-2 with TRBJ1-2, with a tentative D call TRBD1 (5 bases). V was clipped by 3 bases and J by 5 bases, with 16 bases between them. Germline-derived CDR1 and CDR2 are SGHAT and FQNNGV. The CDR3 runs 15 residues. The DNA of the CDR3 is TGTGCCAGCAGCTTCGAGCGGGGGACGGTGTATGGCTACACCTTC. Translating it yields CASSFERGTVYGYTF.

The J gene is TRBJ1-6, the V gene TRBV19; the D is unclear. The CDR3 runs to 13 residues. Trimming shortened V by 7 bases and J by 8 bases, and 12 bases separated the two germline ends. The germline CDR1 and CDR2 sequences are LNHDA and SQIVND (reference sequence). CDR3 nucleotides: TGTGCCAGTACCGTGTCACTGGATTCACCCCTCCACTTT. Translating gives CASTVSLDSPLHF.

V usage is TRBV7-2 and J usage is TRBJ2-5, with 10 bases that match TRBD1. CDR3 length: 15 residues. The germline V gene encodes CDR1 SGHTA and CDR2 FQGNSA. Trimming cost V 1 base and J 3 bases; bases outside gene matches: 2. The CDR3 reads CASSLVGTGEETQYF. CDR3 sequence (DNA): TGTGCCAGCAGCTTAGTAGGGACAGGGGAAGAGACCCAGTACTTC.

The V call is TRBV29-1, the J call TRBJ2-5, with 12 bases fitting TRBD2. Looked up from germline, CDR1 is SQVTM and CDR2 is ANQGSEA. The CDR3 spans 20 residues. V gave up 4 bases and J gave up 3 bases; unmatched junction bases: 21. In nucleotides, the CDR3 is TGCAGCGTTGCGGGACTAGCGGGTCCAAACGATTTTAGGTCAGAAGAGACCCAGTACTTC. The encoded protein is CSVAGLAGPNDFRSEETQYF.

This clone was seen a handful of times. The rearrangement joins TRBV18 to TRBJ2-7, with 8 bases lining up with TRBD2. The CDR3 covers 17 residues. Germline values: CDR1 KGHSH, CDR2 LQKENI. The junction had 13 bases not matched to a gene; V was cut back by 3 bases and J by 3 bases. DNA for the CDR3: TGTGCCAGCTCACCTGGGCGGGGGGCCCGAAATAACTACGAGCAGTACTTC. Amino acids: CASSPGRGARNNYEQYF.

The chain couples TRBV27 to TRBJ2-3; D is possibly TRBD2 (5 bases). This CDR3 has 15 residues. V lost 6 bases to trimming and J lost 2 bases, with 15 bases between them. Germline assignment: CDR1 MNHEY and CDR2 SMNVEV (reference sequence). The CDR3 DNA reads as TGTGCCAGCAGCCTATCCGCCGGGGACACAGATACGCAGTATTTT. It is translated as CASSLSAGDTDTQYF.

The DNA for the CDR3 is TGTGCCAGTAGTCCCCCAGGAGAGACCCAGTACTTC. Protein: CASSPPGETQYF. V and J are TRBV19 and TRBJ2-5; D is uncertain. Trimming left V 5 bases short and J 4 bases short, with 8 bases between. The CDR3 is 12 residues long. Per the germline V gene, CDR1 is LNHDA and CDR2 is SQIVND (reference sequence). Supplemented by reference TRBV19 and TRBJ2-5, the full variable domain reads DGGITQSPKYLFRKEGQNVTLSCEQNLNHDAMYWYRQDPGQGLRLIYYSQIVNDFQKGDIAEGYSVSREKKESFPLTVTSAQKNPTAFYLCASSPPGETQYFGPGTRLLVL.

A remark on this clone: This same CDR3 is encoded by further DNA sequences in the sample. The chain links TRBV28 to TRBJ1-5; 12 nucleotides match TRBD1. Germline V lookup: CDR1 MDHEN, CDR2 SYDVKM. Trimming cost V 3 bases and J 7 bases; bases outside gene matches: 4. The CDR3 contains 15 residues. Here the CDR3 reads CASSLGTGGWQPQHF. CDR3 sequence (DNA): TGTGCCAGCAGTTTGGGGACAGGGGGCTGGCAGCCCCAGCATTTT.

The chain combines TRBV5-6 with TRBJ1-6, with D unclear. This CDR3 contains 13 residues. V gave up 0 bases and J gave up 7 bases, with 5 bases separating them. From germline, CDR1 is SGHDT and CDR2 YYEEEE. CDR3 in DNA: TGTGCCAGCAGCTTGGTATCCAATTCACCCCTCCACTTT. The encoded protein is CASSLVSNSPLHF.